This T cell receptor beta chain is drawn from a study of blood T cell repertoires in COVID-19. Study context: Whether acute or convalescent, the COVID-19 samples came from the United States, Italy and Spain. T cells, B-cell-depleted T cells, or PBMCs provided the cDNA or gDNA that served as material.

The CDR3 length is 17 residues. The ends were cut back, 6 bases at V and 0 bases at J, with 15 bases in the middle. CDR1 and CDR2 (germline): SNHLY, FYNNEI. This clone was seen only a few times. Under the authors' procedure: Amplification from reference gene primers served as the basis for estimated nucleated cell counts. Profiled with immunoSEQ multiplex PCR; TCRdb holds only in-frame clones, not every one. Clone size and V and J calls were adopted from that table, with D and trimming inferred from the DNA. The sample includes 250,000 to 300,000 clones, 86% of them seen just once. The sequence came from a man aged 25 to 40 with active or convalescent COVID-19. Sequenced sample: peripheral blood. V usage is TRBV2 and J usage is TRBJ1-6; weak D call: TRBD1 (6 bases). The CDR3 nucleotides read TGTGCCAGCAGCGGAAACCTGGACAGCTCCTATAATTCACCCCTCCACTTT. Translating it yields CASSGNLDSSYNSPLHF.